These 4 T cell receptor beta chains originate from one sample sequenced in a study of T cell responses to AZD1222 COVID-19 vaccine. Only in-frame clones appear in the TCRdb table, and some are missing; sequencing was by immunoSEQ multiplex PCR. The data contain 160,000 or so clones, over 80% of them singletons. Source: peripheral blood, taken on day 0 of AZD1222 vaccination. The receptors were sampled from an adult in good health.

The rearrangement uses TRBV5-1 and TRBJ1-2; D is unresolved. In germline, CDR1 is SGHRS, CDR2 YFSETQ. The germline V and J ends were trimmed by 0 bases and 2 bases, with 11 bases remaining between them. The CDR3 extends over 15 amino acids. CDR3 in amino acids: CASSLAPGGNYGYTF. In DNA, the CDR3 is TGCGCCAGCAGCTTGGCCCCTGGCGGGAACTATGGCTACACCTTC.

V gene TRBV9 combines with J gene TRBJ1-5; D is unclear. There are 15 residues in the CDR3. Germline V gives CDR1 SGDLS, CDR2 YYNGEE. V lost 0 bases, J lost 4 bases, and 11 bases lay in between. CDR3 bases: TGTGCCAGCAGCGTAGGGAAAGGGTGGAATCAGCCCCAGCATTTT. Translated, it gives CASSVGKGWNQPQHF.

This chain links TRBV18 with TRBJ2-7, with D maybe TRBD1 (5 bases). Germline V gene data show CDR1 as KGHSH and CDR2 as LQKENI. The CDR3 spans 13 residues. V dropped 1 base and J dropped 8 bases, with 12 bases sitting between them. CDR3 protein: CASSPLQGRKQYF. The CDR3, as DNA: TGTGCCAGCTCACCACTGCAGGGAAGGAAGCAGTACTTC.

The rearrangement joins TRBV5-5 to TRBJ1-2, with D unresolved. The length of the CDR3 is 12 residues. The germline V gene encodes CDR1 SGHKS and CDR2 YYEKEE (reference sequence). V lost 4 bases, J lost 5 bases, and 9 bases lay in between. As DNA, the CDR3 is TGTGCCAGCAGCGACCATTCATATGGCTACACCTTC. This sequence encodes CASSDHSYGYTF.